The clone carrying this T cell receptor beta chain was seen a single time. Its antigen is still unknown. Before any sequencing was done, the ViraFEST assay used viral peptide pools to expand antigen-specific CD4+ T cells. Cultured cells yielded isolated CD4+ T cells after less than 11 days. Cultures used fewer than 2.5 million PBMC per well, approximately 9.7 IU/ml IL-2 and roughly 10 ug/ml peptides. Half of the medium was exchanged for IL-2 medium on both days 3 and 7. Sequencing used immunoSEQ multiplex PCR; TCRdb keeps in-frame clones, though not all of them. The sample has around 22,000 clones; about three quarters are singletons. The sample comes from a study of vaccination effects on CD4 cells after COVID-19. Study context: Of the BNT162b2 and mRNA-1273 vaccines, participants received two doses of one or the other. Whole-study results and caveats: The study, lacking early post-infection timepoints, had few convalescent patients.

The TCR was taken from a human donor who received a COVID-19 vaccine. The sample here was CD4+ T cells from PBMCs cultured with HCoV-229E spike peptides, taken before COVID-19 vaccination.

The chain's CDR3 is CASSPPKGVGGQPQHF. Here the CDR3 DNA reads TGTGCCAGCTCACCACCGAAGGGGGTCGGAGGACAGCCCCAGCATTTT. The chain links TRBV18 to TRBJ1-5; D possibly corresponds to TRBD1 (6 bases). The germline V and J ends were trimmed by 0 bases and 7 bases, with 16 bases remaining between them. CDR3 length: 16 residues. Germline lookup yields CDR1 KGHSH and CDR2 LQKENI.